One and the same sample provided the 5 T cell receptor beta chains below, sequenced in a study of blood T cell repertoires in COVID-19. Some clones are missing from TCRdb's copy, which holds only in-frame ones; the method was immunoSEQ multiplex PCR. The table lists approximately 87,000 clones, roughly 80% of them singletons. The sample taken for sequencing was peripheral blood. These receptor sequences come from a woman aged 80 or older with acute or convalescent COVID-19.

The J gene is TRBJ2-7, the V gene TRBV21-1; the table's D call of TRBD1 was not tested on the DNA. TRBV21-1 counts as a pseudogene. This CDR3 contains 14 residues. The CDR3 reads CASSKPTGSYEQYF. CDR3 coding DNA: TGTGCCAGCAGCAAACCGACAGGCTCCTACGAGCAGTACTTC.

The genes are TRBV7-9 and TRBJ2-2, with D possibly matching TRBD1 (6 bases). CDR1 is SEHNR and CDR2 is FQNEAQ in the germline V gene (reference sequence). V was shortened by 1 base and J by 2 bases, with 8 bases between the two germline ends. This CDR3 has 15 residues. The DNA for the CDR3 is TGTGCCAGCAGCTTAGGGACAGAAAACACCGGGGAGCTGTTTTTT. This codes for CASSLGTENTGELFF.

The rearrangement links TRBV7-6 to TRBJ2-3; 10 nucleotides align to TRBD2. This CDR3 has 17 residues. With V trimmed by 0 bases and J by 3 bases, 6 bases remained unmatched. CDR1 and CDR2 from the germline V gene are SGHVS and FNYEAQ. CDR3 in DNA: TGTGCCAGCAGCTTAGCGTGGAGCGGGGGGGCAACAGATACGCAGTATTTT. Encoded protein: CASSLAWSGGATDTQYF.

This chain links TRBV14 with TRBJ1-2; 8 bases align to TRBD1. This CDR3 spans 13 amino acids. J gave up 2 bases and V 6 bases, and 2 bases lay outside the gene matches. Germline V lookup: CDR1 SGHDN, CDR2 FVKESK. Here the CDR3 reads CASSWDRNYGYTF. DNA for the CDR3: TGTGCCAGCAGTTGGGACAGGAACTATGGCTACACCTTC. Looking up the rest from reference TRBV14 and TRBJ1-2 gives the full variable domain: EAGVTQFPSHSVIEKGQTVTLRCDPISGHDNLYWYRRVMGKEIKFLLHFVKESKQDESGMPNNRFLAERTGGTYSTLKVQPAELEDSGVYFCASSWDRNYGYTFGSGTRLTVV.

V and J are TRBV24-1 and TRBJ2-1; 8 bases line up with TRBD1. The CDR3 runs to 16 residues. Per the germline V gene, CDR1 is KGHDR and CDR2 is SFDVKD. V trimming: 3 bases; J trimming: 7 bases; junction bases outside the gene matches: 10. The CDR3 DNA reads as TGTGCCACCAGTGATAGGGCAGGGGGCGCCGTAAATGAGCAGTTCTTC. It encodes CATSDRAGGAVNEQFF.